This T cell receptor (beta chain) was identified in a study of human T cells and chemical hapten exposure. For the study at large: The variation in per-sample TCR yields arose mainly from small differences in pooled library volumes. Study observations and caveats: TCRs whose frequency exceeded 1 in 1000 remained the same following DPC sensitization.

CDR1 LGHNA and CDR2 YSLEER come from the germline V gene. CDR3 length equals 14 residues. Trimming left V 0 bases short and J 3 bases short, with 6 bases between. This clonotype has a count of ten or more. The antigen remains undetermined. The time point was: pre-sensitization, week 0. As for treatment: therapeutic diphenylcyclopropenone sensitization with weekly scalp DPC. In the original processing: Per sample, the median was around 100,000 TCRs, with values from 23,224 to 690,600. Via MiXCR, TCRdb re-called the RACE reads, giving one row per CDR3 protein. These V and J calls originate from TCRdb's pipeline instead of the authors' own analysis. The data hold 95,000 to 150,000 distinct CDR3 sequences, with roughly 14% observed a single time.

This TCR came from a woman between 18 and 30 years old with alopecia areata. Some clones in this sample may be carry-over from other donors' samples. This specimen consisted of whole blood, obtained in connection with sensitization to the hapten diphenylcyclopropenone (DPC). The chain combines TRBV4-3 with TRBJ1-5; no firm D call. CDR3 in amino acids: CASSQERDNQPQHF. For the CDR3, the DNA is TGCGCCAGCAGCCAAGAGAGGGACAATCAGCCCCAGCATTTT.